This note documents a single T cell receptor (beta chain) sequence. J was trimmed by 0 bases and V by 4 bases; bases with no gene match: 9. Germline V CDR1 and CDR2: PRHDT, FYEKMQ (reference sequence). The CDR3 contains 17 residues. The data stem from a study of shared clonotypes between healthy human individuals. Looking at the study overall: Serving as donors were two women and a few men, whose ages spanned 18 to 49.

The protocol was immunoSEQ multiplex PCR, while the TCRdb copy is restricted to in-frame clones and leaves out a portion. The repertoire holds about 750,000 clones, with 90% to 95% as singletons. In the naive CD8 group, cells lacked CD45RO and were positively selected for CCR7, so terminally differentiated effector memory CD45RA+ cells were left out. The J gene is TRBJ2-1, the V gene TRBV13, with 7 bases identical to TRBD2. This TCR was recovered from a man aged 25-45 years in good health. The sequenced material came from naive CD8+ T cells sorted from blood. CDR3 in amino acids: CASSSHRGDRSYNEQFF. The DNA for the CDR3 is TGTGCCAGCAGCTCCCATCGGGGGGATCGCTCCTACAATGAGCAGTTCTTC.